The TCR beta chain under discussion was sequenced for a study of blood T cell repertoires in COVID-19. For the study at large: The origin of the acute and convalescent COVID-19 samples was the United States, Italy and Spain.

This clone has a single count. Per the original methods: For nucleated cells, counts were estimated from reference gene primer amplification. Here immunoSEQ multiplex PCR was the method, and the copy in TCRdb shows in-frame clones only, minus some. V and J calls and clone size are as listed in that table; D and trimming were resolved from the DNA. Of more than 300,000 clones detected, approximately 93% appear once; the ten largest clones hold roughly 0.86%. Looked up from germline, CDR1 is SGHTA and CDR2 is FQGNSA. This CDR3 region has 15 residues. The V gene end was trimmed by 2 bases and the J gene end by 1 base; junction bases not matched to a gene: 4. Recruitment covered under 25 US areas and drew participants whose ages spanned about 18 to 90 years. Cohorts were assigned according to the clinical history that participants reported.

The rearrangement links TRBV7-2 to TRBJ1-1; 7 nucleotides agree with TRBD1. Sequencing input: PBMCs or T cells enriched from blood (not recorded which). The clonotype was recovered from a woman aged 40 to 49 who had been exposed to COVID-19. CDR3 amino acids: CASSLRNRGNTEAFF. CDR3 nucleotides: TGTGCCAGCAGCTTACGGAACAGGGGGAACACTGAAGCTTTCTTT.